A single sample is the source of the 19 T cell receptor beta chains below, sequenced in a study of cytomegalovirus exposure and HLA in healthy donors. PCR used 60 Vbeta primers and 13 Jbeta primers. Profiling relied on immunoSEQ multiplex PCR, and the TCRdb table lists in-frame clones only, not all of them. Here the sample spans approximately 110,000 clones, around 79% being singletons. The sample comprised PBMCs. Every receptor here comes from a woman aged 40 to 50 in good health and CMV-seronegative.

V usage is TRBV6-1 and J usage is TRBJ2-3, with D uncertain. Germline values: CDR1 MNHNS, CDR2 SASEGT. CDR3 size: 12 residues. Trimming removed 6 bases from V and 0 bases from J, with 4 bases in between. The CDR3 DNA reads as TGTGCCAGCAGCTTCAGCACAGATACGCAGTATTTT. The encoded protein is CASSFSTDTQYF.

This chain joins TRBV5-1 and TRBJ2-7, with 9 bases aligning to TRBD2. V lost 2 bases, J lost 2 bases, and 5 bases stayed unmatched. This CDR3 region has 15 residues. The germline CDR1 and CDR2 sequences are SGHRS and YFSETQ. CDR3 bases: TGCGCCAGCAGCTTCGGCGGGAGGGCACCCTACGAGCAGTACTTC. Translated, it gives CASSFGGRAPYEQYF.

The chain employs TRBV5-1 and TRBJ1-3; maybe TRBD1 (6 bases). The ends were cut back, 0 bases at V and 3 bases at J, with 10 bases in the middle. Looked up from germline, CDR1 is SGHRS and CDR2 is YFSETQ. This CDR3 spans 15 amino acids. Here the CDR3 DNA reads TGCGCCAGCAGCTTGGGGACAGCCGGTGGAAACACCATATATTTT. Protein product: CASSLGTAGGNTIYF.

The gene calls are TRBV4-2 and TRBJ1-4, with D uncertain. Trimming removed 0 bases from V and 5 bases from J, with 13 bases in between. The CDR3 is 16 amino acids. Germline V gene lookup returns CDR1 LGHNA and CDR2 YNFKEQ. The CDR3 sequence is CASSQDRLDLNEKLFF. The CDR3 DNA is TGTGCCAGCAGCCAAGATAGGCTGGACTTGAATGAAAAACTGTTTTTT.

This clone turned up a few times. Other nucleotide sequences in the sample specify the same CDR3. The chain uses TRBV10-3 and TRBJ1-5; 7 bases map to TRBD1. This CDR3 is 14 amino acids long. The J segment lost 1 base and the V segment lost 4 bases, leaving 1 base of the junction unmatched. Looked up from germline, CDR1 is ENHRY and CDR2 is SYGVKD. The CDR3 region is CAISGDSSNQPQHF. CDR3 sequence (DNA): TGTGCCATCAGTGGGGACAGCAGCAATCAGCCCCAGCATTTT.

The chain uses TRBV18 and TRBJ2-7; 7 positions agree with TRBD2. Looked up from germline, CDR1 is KGHSH and CDR2 is LQKENI. Trimming took 4 bases from V and 0 from J; bases not matched to a gene: 0. The CDR3 runs to 13 residues. CDR3 DNA: TGTGCCAGCTCACGGACTAGCTCCTACGAGCAGTACTTC. This codes for CASSRTSSYEQYF.

This clone was detected only once. The rearrangement uses TRBV4-2 and TRBJ2-7, with 11 nucleotides matching TRBD1. There are 16 residues in the CDR3. The germline V gene encodes CDR1 LGHNA and CDR2 YNFKEQ. After removal of 3 bases from V and 4 bases from J, the junction contained 8 bases not matched to a gene. In DNA, the CDR3 is TGTGCCAGCAGCCAGGGGCCGGGACAGGGGGGGTACGAGCAGTACTTC. This translates into CASSQGPGQGGYEQYF.

This clone was seen once. This rearrangement joins TRBV7-3 to TRBJ2-2; TRBD2 matches at 10 bases. From germline, CDR1 is SGHTA and CDR2 FQGTGA. The CDR3 covers 19 residues. V was pared by 0 bases and J by 5 bases, with 12 bases of the junction left unmatched. The CDR3 spells CASSLTPSGRATGTGELFF. The CDR3 nucleotides are TGTGCCAGCAGCTTAACGCCCAGCGGGAGGGCGACAGGGACCGGGGAGCTGTTTTTT. Full variable domain (rest looked up from reference TRBV7-3 and TRBJ2-2): GAGVSQTPSNKVTEKGKYVELRCDPISGHTALYWYRQSLGQGPEFLIYFQGTGAADDSGLPNDRFFAVRPEGSVSTLKIQRTERGDSAVYLCASSLTPSGRATGTGELFFGEGSRLTVL.

The table lists this clone with a count of one. The J gene is TRBJ2-2, the V gene TRBV19; 12 bases map to TRBD2. V gave up 7 bases and J gave up 4 bases; unmatched junction bases: 10. Germline values: CDR1 LNHDA, CDR2 SQIVND (reference sequence). This CDR3 is built from 17 residues. CDR3 sequence (DNA): TGTGCCAGTAAAACTTCAAGGACTAGCGGGACCACCGGGGAGCTGTTTTTT. This codes for CASKTSRTSGTTGELFF.

This sequence joins TRBV7-2 and TRBJ1-5; D may be TRBD1 (5 bases). The CDR3 length is 15 residues. Per the germline V gene, CDR1 is SGHTA and CDR2 is FQGNSA. V lost 5 bases to trimming and J lost 6 bases, with 17 bases between them. CDR3 loop: CASSPTGGNFQPQHF. The CDR3 DNA reads TGTGCCAGCAGCCCCACCGGGGGTAATTTTCAGCCCCAGCATTTT.

A few counts support this clone. The gene calls are TRBV18 and TRBJ2-2; TRBD2 matches 8 bases. The V and J ends lost 2 bases and 1 base, in that order; junction bases with no gene match: 0. Germline loops: CDR1 KGHSH, CDR2 LQKENI. The CDR3 consists of 15 residues. The CDR3 DNA reads as TGTGCCAGCTCACCAAGCGGGGGGAACACCGGGGAGCTGTTTTTT. It translates to CASSPSGGNTGELFF.

This clone was observed once. V and J are TRBV7-2 and TRBJ1-1; 9 nucleotides align to TRBD1. The germline CDR1 and CDR2 sequences are SGHTA and FQGNSA. J was trimmed by 5 bases and V by 4 bases; bases with no gene match: 2. This CDR3 spans 13 amino acids. The chain's CDR3 is CASSWDRETEAFF. The CDR3 DNA is TGTGCCAGCAGCTGGGACAGGGAAACTGAAGCTTTCTTT.

This chain connects TRBV2 to TRBJ2-7; D gene unclear. This CDR3 region has 16 residues. Germline CDR1 and CDR2: SNHLY and FYNNEI. V lost 5 bases, J lost 3 bases, and 20 bases lay in between. The chain's CDR3 is CASSPHGQGQFYEQYF. The CDR3 DNA is TGTGCCAGCAGTCCCCATGGGCAAGGTCAGTTCTACGAGCAGTACTTC.

This clone was detected only a few times. V is TRBV28 and J is TRBJ1-5; D remains ambiguous. V was shortened by 5 bases and J by 7 bases, with 15 bases between the two germline ends. The germline V gene has CDR1 MDHEN and CDR2 SYDVKM. This CDR3 region has 14 residues. CDR3 residues: CASSLLGSGQPQHF. The CDR3 coding sequence is TGTGCCAGCAGTCTACTGGGGTCGGGGCAGCCCCAGCATTTT.

This chain joins TRBV7-3 and TRBJ2-1, with 8 bases lining up with TRBD2. The length of the CDR3 is 15 residues. Germline CDR1 and CDR2: SGHTA and FQGTGA. J gave up 0 bases and V 8 bases, and 6 bases lay outside the gene matches. The chain's CDR3 is CASAPLAGSYNEQFF. The CDR3 coding sequence is TGTGCCAGCGCGCCCCTAGCGGGCTCCTACAATGAGCAGTTCTTC.

V is TRBV19 and J is TRBJ1-5, with D maybe TRBD1 (5 bases). CDR1 and CDR2 from the germline V gene are LNHDA and SQIVND (reference sequence). Trimming took off 5 bases at V and 1 base at J, with 9 bases between the two ends. This CDR3 spans 14 amino acids. CDR3 residues: CASSSQGSNQPQHF. The CDR3 region has the DNA TGTGCCAGTAGTTCTCAGGGAAGCAATCAGCCCCAGCATTTT. The full variable domain, rest sourced from reference TRBV19 and TRBJ1-5, is DGGITQSPKYLFRKEGQNVTLSCEQNLNHDAMYWYRQDPGQGLRLIYYSQIVNDFQKGDIAEGYSVSREKKESFPLTVTSAQKNPTAFYLCASSSQGSNQPQHFGDGTRLSIL.

This clone showed up just once. The CDR3 sequence: CASSPLANYNEQFF. The CDR3, as DNA: TGTGCCAGCAGCCCACTAGCGAACTACAATGAGCAGTTCTTC. The chain recombines TRBV28 with TRBJ2-1; TRBD2 agrees at 7 bases. V shed 6 bases and J 3 bases; nucleotides not matched to a gene: 5. Germline V CDR1 and CDR2: MDHEN, SYDVKM. This CDR3 contains 14 residues.

The chain recombines TRBV6-6 with TRBJ2-7, with a weak D call TRBD2 (6 bases). V lost 8 bases and J 0 bases, leaving 14 bases between the germline ends. CDR3 length: 14 amino acids. Germline V lookup: CDR1 MNHNY, CDR2 SVGAGI (reference sequence). CDR3 nucleotides: TGTGCCAGCGCCCTCAACGGGGGCTCCTACGAGCAGTACTTC. It specifies CASALNGGSYEQYF.

V and J are TRBV2 and TRBJ2-3; no definite D call. Trimming pared 5 bases from V and 0 bases from J, leaving 12 bases between. The CDR3 covers 15 residues. The germline gives CDR1 SNHLY, CDR2 FYNNEI. The CDR3 is CASSWQSPSTDTQYF. The DNA of the CDR3 is TGTGCCAGCAGTTGGCAAAGTCCTAGCACAGATACGCAGTATTTT. Variable domain in full (rest from reference TRBV2 and TRBJ2-3): EPEVTQTPSHQVTQMGQEVILRCVPISNHLYFYWYRQILGQKVEFLVSFYNNEISEKSEIFDDQFSVERPDGSNFTLKIRSTKLEDSAMYFCASSWQSPSTDTQYFGPGTRLTVL.